A selection of T cell receptor beta chains follows, all from one sample in a study of blood T cell repertoires in COVID-19. Only in-frame clones appear in the TCRdb table, and some are missing; sequencing was by immunoSEQ multiplex PCR. The sample holds some 120,000 clones, 75% to 90% seen once. Sequencing used peripheral blood. These receptors originate from a man aged 65-85 years with active or convalescent COVID-19. The CDR3 runs from the conserved cysteine through the conserved F or W. The D gene is left open where the match is weak. Expanded clones are given a class, and other clones once, few, many or no size at all.

>.|.|TRBV11-2|TRBJ2-3|16
TGTGCCAGCAGCCCTGGGGGAACAGGGGAGGCAGATACGCAGTATTTT
CASSPGGTGEADTQYF
>.|.|TRBV6-1|TRBJ1-1|13
TGTGCCAGCAGTGAACAGGGGATCACTGAAGCTTTCTTT
CASSEQGITEAFF
>.|.|TRBV5-8|TRBJ2-7|13
TGTGCCAGCAGCTTTGGCAAAACCTACGAGCAGTACTTC
CASSFGKTYEQYF
>few|.|TRBV5-5|TRBJ2-2|15
TGTGCCAGCAGCTTATCCGACACGGTCACCGGGGAGCTGTTTTTT
CASSLSDTVTGELFF
>.|.|TRBV19|TRBJ1-5|16
TGTGCCAGTAGTTCCCCGACAGGTACTAGCAATCAGCCCCAGCATTTT
CASSSPTGTSNQPQHF
>.|TRBD2|TRBV5-1|TRBJ2-7|18
TGCGCCAGCAGCTTGGGGTCACCCGGGACTAGCGGACTCTACGAGCAGTACTTC
CASSLGSPGTSGLYEQYF
>few|.|TRBV2|TRBJ2-5|13
TGTGCCAGCAGTGGACTAGGGCAAGAGACCCAGTACTTC
CASSGLGQETQYF
>.|TRBD2|TRBV14|TRBJ2-5|18
TGTGCCAGCAGCCAAGACCTTAGCGGGAGGGCCCGCCAAGAGACCCAGTACTTC
CASSQDLSGRARQETQYF
>.|.|TRBV18|TRBJ1-5|15
TGTGCCAGCTCACCAGATATGGGCTCGGTTCAGCCCCAGCATTTT
CASSPDMGSVQPQHF
>.|TRBD2|TRBV2|TRBJ2-2|19
TGTGCCAGCAGTGAAGACAGTCCCCTTGCGGGGGCGAACACCGGGGAGCTGTTTTTT
CASSEDSPLAGANTGELFF
>.|TRBD2|TRBV19|TRBJ2-3|15
TGTGCCAGTAGTACCGTAGGGACTAGGGGAGATACGCAGTATTTT
CASSTVGTRGDTQYF
>.|TRBD1|TRBV18|TRBJ2-7|16
TGTGCCAGCTCACCGAGGGACAGGGCATCTACCTACGAGCAGTACTTC
CASSPRDRASTYEQYF
>.|.|TRBV28|TRBJ2-2|13
TGTGCCAGCAGTTTTGGGGCAGTCGGGGAGCTGTTTTTT
CASSFGAVGELFF
>.|.|TRBV6-6|TRBJ2-7|12
TGTGCCAGTGAAACAGGGACCCACGAGCAGTACTTC
CASETGTHEQYF
>.|.|TRBV28|TRBJ1-2|15
TGTGCCAGCAGTCCGGGGGAGGGCCGGTTTGGTGGCTACACCTTC
CASSPGEGRFGGYTF
>few|.|TRBV28|TRBJ1-5|13
TGTGCCAGCAGTTTAGCTCAGTATCAGCCCCAGCATTTT
CASSLAQYQPQHF
>.|.|TRBV27|TRBJ2-2|14
TGTGCCAGCAGTCCGTCGACAGGAATCGGGGAGCTGTTTTTT
CASSPSTGIGELFF
>.|TRBD1|TRBV10-3|TRBJ2-2|21
TGTGCCATCAGTGAACCGGGACAGGGGGCGCGGGGCCGTCCGAACACCGGGGAGCTGTTTTTT
CAISEPGQGARGRPNTGELFF
>.|TRBD1|TRBV27|TRBJ1-4|14
TGTGCCAGCAGAGACGGACAGGGAGGAATGAAACTGTTTTTT
CASRDGQGGMKLFF
>once|.|TRBV13|TRBJ2-1|16
TGTGCCAGCAGTCTTATCACGGGAGAGAGCTACAATGAGCAGTTCTTC
CASSLITGESYNEQFF
>once|.|TRBV7-9|TRBJ1-2|12
TGTGCCAGCAGCTTCCAGGGTAGAGGCTACACCTTC
CASSFQGRGYTF
>few|.|TRBV28|TRBJ1-4|12
TGTGCCAGCACCCGAACTAATGAAAAACTGTTTTTT
CASTRTNEKLFF
>.|.|TRBV12-3/TRBV12-4|TRBJ1-1|11
TGTGCCAGCAGTTACAGGGATGAGGCTTTCTTT
CASSYRDEAFF
>.|.|TRBV11-3|TRBJ1-2|15
TGTGCCAGCAGTTCGATCGACACAGGCGCCGGTGGCTACACCTTC
CASSSIDTGAGGYTF
>.|.|TRBV19|TRBJ1-1|14
TGTGCCAGTAGTATGCGTCAGGCGAACACTGAAGCTTTCTTT
CASSMRQANTEAFF
>.|.|TRBV2|TRBJ1-4|14
TGTGCCAGCAGAACAGCTGCAACTAATGAAAAACTGTTTTTT
CASRTAATNEKLFF
>.|TRBD2|TRBV11-3|TRBJ2-1|17
TGTGCCAGCAGCTTAATATCCGGGACTAGCGGGAGGGAGGCCCAGTTCTTC
CASSLISGTSGREAQFF
>.|.|TRBV28|TRBJ2-1|13
TGTGCCAGCAGTTTATTTGGGAGCAATGAGCAGTTCTTC
CASSLFGSNEQFF
>.|.|TRBV29-1|TRBJ2-3|14
TGCAGCGTTGAAGGCGGGGCGGCTGCAGATACGCAGTATTTT
CSVEGGAAADTQYF
>.|.|TRBV5-1|TRBJ2-1|14
TGCGCCAGCAGACCACGTTTATTGAGGAATGAGCAGTTCTTC
CASRPRLLRNEQFF
>few|.|TRBV7-9|TRBJ2-3|16
TGTGCCAGCAGCTTAGCCCGGACAGTTAGCACAGATACGCAGTATTTT
CASSLARTVSTDTQYF
>.|.|TRBV6-5|TRBJ2-7|14
TGTGCCAGCAGTTACTCCCGCACCGGGTACGAGCAGTACTTC
CASSYSRTGYEQYF
>.|TRBD2|TRBV19|TRBJ2-1|14
TGTGCCAGTAGTATAGGTTCTGGGAGGGGCGAGCAGTTCTTC
CASSIGSGRGEQFF
>.|.|TRBV7-6|TRBJ2-2|16
TGTGCCAGCAGCTTAGAATGGGGGCTATTCACCGGGGAGCTGTTTTTT
CASSLEWGLFTGELFF
>.|.|TRBV10-3|TRBJ1-1|15
TGTGCCATCAGTGAGTCAGAAAGGGCCGCGGGTGAAGCTTTCTTT
CAISESERAAGEAFF
>.|TRBD2|TRBV7-8|TRBJ2-2|17
TGTGCCAGCAGCTTATGGACTAGCGGGAGTCGGACCGGGGAGCTGTTTTTT
CASSLWTSGSRTGELFF
>.|TRBD1|TRBV19|TRBJ2-3|14
TGTGCCAGTACAAAAGGGGGCACAACAGATACGCAGTATTTT
CASTKGGTTDTQYF
>few|TRBD2|TRBV5-1|TRBJ2-5|15
TGCGCCAGCAGCTTGGATGCGGGAGGCTGGGAGACCCAGTACTTC
CASSLDAGGWETQYF
>.|.|TRBV7-6|TRBJ2-7|16
TGTGCCAGCAGCCCCCGTCGACAGGGAGGCTCCTACGAGCAGTACTTC
CASSPRRQGGSYEQYF
>.|TRBD1|TRBV6-5|TRBJ1-1|13
TGTGCCAGCAGTTACCTCGGACAGGGGGAAGCTTTCTTT
CASSYLGQGEAFF
>.|TRBD2|TRBV10-3|TRBJ2-7|14
TGTGCCATCAGTCGACTAGCGGGAGAGGACGAGCAGTACTTC
CAISRLAGEDEQYF
>once|TRBD2|TRBV19|TRBJ2-1|15
TGTGCCAGTAGTCAAAGCGTCGGGACTAGCGCTGAGCAGTTCTTC
CASSQSVGTSAEQFF
>once|.|TRBV19|TRBJ1-4|16
TGTGCCAGTAGTACCCTTGGAGGCACAACTAATGAAAAACTGTTTTTT
CASSTLGGTTNEKLFF
>.|TRBD2|TRBV5-4|TRBJ2-1|16
TGTGCCAGCAGCCCACTACTAGCGCCGACCTACAATGAGCAGTTCTTC
CASSPLLAPTYNEQFF
>.|.|TRBV6-5|TRBJ1-1|13
TGTGCCAGCAGTTACCATCAGAACACTGAAGCTTTCTTT
CASSYHQNTEAFF
>.|TRBD2|TRBV28|TRBJ2-7|18
TGTGCCAGCAGTTTTCTCCTAATTGGGGTAGCGGGAGACTACGAGCAGTACTTC
CASSFLLIGVAGDYEQYF